The source of this T cell receptor beta chain is a study of T-cell reconstitution after alpha-beta-depleted transplantation in children (dated by TCRdb to the mid-2010s). About the study as a whole: Using TCR repertoire profiling, the study followed T-cell immune reconstitution in a quantitative way in children after TCRalphabeta/CD19-depleted allogeneic hematopoietic cell transplantation.

The library was produced with PCR. The instrument given in TCRdb is Illumina HiSeq 2500. To normalize quantification of the TCRbeta repertoire, the TCR libraries were built with molecular barcoding that relied on unique molecular identifiers. TCRdb handled the public reads itself, with Q25 trimming in fastp and clone calling in MiXCR, and kept productive beta chains. A single entry per CDR3 protein holds the most common genes and DNA from its merged rows. The sample table lists about 580,000 distinct CDR3 sequences, roughly 23% of them with a count of one. The ten largest clones represent roughly 14% of the sample. The paper's findings and limits, for the study overall: In some patients, the high TCRbeta diversity seen at day 60 was put down to recipient T cells and intrathymic progenitors that had survived conditioning. The apparently early recovery of alphabetaT-cell counts about two months after transplant reportedly depended on only several hundred rapidly expanded clones that came from non-depleted graft cells. Over subsequent months, a decline in hyperexpanded clone frequencies was noted, and after one year, T-cell counts and TCRbeta diversity were mostly ascribed to newly produced T cells.

This clonotype was counted many times. Its target antigen remains unknown. Per-base quality was not reported, and no clone a single base away is much larger than it. What this sample's treatment or condition label stands for: allogeneic hematopoietic cell transplantation with graft depleted of TCRalphabeta T cells and CD19 B cells. Transplant recipients were children who received TCRalphabeta/CD19-depleted allogeneic hematopoietic cell grafts. The TCR originated in a boy less than two years old who had a stem cell transplant for acute myeloid leukemia, so the T cells may come from the graft donor. Sequenced material: PBMCs, mostly from graft donor cells, taken 360 days after TCRalphabeta/CD19-depleted stem cell transplant.

The DNA sequence is TGCAGTGCTACCCTCGAAAACTGGCGGGGTAACGAGCAGTACTTC. This encodes CSATLENWRGNEQYF. This sequence uses TRBV20-1 and TRBJ2-7; the D gene is perhaps TRBD2, on 6 matching bases. V is reduced by 4 bases and J by 5 bases, leaving a spacing of 21 bases between them. Taken from the germline V gene (reference sequence), the CDR1 and CDR2 loops are DFQATT and SNEGSKA. From the cysteine through the phenylalanine, the CDR3 covers 15 amino acids. Kept here is only the CDR3 DNA, which spans 45 bases and is read in frame from base 1.